Listed here are 4 T cell receptor beta chains from one sample, sequenced in a study of blood T cell repertoires in COVID-19. Clones were read by immunoSEQ multiplex PCR, and TCRdb kept only the in-frame ones, dropping some. This sample has about 160,000 clones, with 65% to 85% found just once. The sample comprised PBMCs or T cells enriched from blood (not recorded which). Receptors were obtained from a woman between 35 and 50 years old with acute COVID-19.

J is TRBJ2-7 and V is TRBV28; TRBD2 matches 13 bases. The ends lost 6 bases at V and 2 bases at J; junction bases unmatched: 1. In germline, CDR1 is MDHEN, CDR2 SYDVKM. The CDR3 covers 14 residues. CDR3 loop: CASRGLAGTYEQYV. The CDR3 nucleotides read TGTGCCAGCAGGGGACTAGCGGGGACCTACGAGCAGTACGTC.

The DNA of the CDR3 is TGTGCCAGGGACCGGGACAGGGAGCACAATGAGCAGTTCTTC. This codes for CARDRDREHNEQFF. The chain joins TRBV5-4 to TRBJ2-1; 9 positions match TRBD1. The CDR3 is 14 residues long. V lost 8 bases to trimming and J lost 5 bases; unmatched junction nucleotides: 8. Germline CDR1 is SGHNT and CDR2 is YYREEE (reference sequence).

This clone has just one count. This chain's CDR3 is CASRDGGGGTEAFF. The CDR3 nucleotides are TGTGCCAGTAGGGATGGGGGGGGTGGCACTGAAGCTTTCTTT. The rearrangement uses TRBV19 and TRBJ1-1; D may be TRBD1 (5 bases). V was clipped by 6 bases and J by 4 bases, with 15 bases between them. Germline lookup yields CDR1 LNHDA and CDR2 SQIVND (reference sequence). CDR3 size: 14 residues.

This clone has just a few counts. The genes are TRBV5-4 and TRBJ1-2, with 10 bases fitting TRBD1. The CDR3 is 12 amino acids. Germline assignment: CDR1 SGHNT and CDR2 YYREEE (reference sequence). Losses at the gene ends were 4 bases for V and 10 bases for J; bases not matched to a gene: 4. CDR3 amino acids: CASSRGQGDYTF. The DNA of the CDR3 is TGTGCCAGCAGCCGCGGACAGGGGGACTACACCTTC.